This record looks at one T cell receptor beta chain sequence and its context. This sample is drawn from a study of blood T cell repertoires in COVID-19. Between the trimmed V and J ends, which lost 4 bases and 0 bases, there was a span of 8 bases. Germline V gives CDR1 SQVTM, CDR2 ANQGSEA. The CDR3 loop spans 13 amino acids. The repertoire was sequenced with immunoSEQ multiplex PCR; TCRdb's copy has only in-frame clones and lacks some. Of about 170,000 clones listed, roughly 91% are singletons. The sequence was obtained from a young man with COVID-19, enrolled during active disease. The chain is built from TRBV29-1 and TRBJ2-3; the D is unclear. The sample was peripheral blood. DNA of the CDR3: TGCAGCGTTGGTGACTTAAGCACAGATACGCAGTATTTT. This codes for CSVGDLSTDTQYF.